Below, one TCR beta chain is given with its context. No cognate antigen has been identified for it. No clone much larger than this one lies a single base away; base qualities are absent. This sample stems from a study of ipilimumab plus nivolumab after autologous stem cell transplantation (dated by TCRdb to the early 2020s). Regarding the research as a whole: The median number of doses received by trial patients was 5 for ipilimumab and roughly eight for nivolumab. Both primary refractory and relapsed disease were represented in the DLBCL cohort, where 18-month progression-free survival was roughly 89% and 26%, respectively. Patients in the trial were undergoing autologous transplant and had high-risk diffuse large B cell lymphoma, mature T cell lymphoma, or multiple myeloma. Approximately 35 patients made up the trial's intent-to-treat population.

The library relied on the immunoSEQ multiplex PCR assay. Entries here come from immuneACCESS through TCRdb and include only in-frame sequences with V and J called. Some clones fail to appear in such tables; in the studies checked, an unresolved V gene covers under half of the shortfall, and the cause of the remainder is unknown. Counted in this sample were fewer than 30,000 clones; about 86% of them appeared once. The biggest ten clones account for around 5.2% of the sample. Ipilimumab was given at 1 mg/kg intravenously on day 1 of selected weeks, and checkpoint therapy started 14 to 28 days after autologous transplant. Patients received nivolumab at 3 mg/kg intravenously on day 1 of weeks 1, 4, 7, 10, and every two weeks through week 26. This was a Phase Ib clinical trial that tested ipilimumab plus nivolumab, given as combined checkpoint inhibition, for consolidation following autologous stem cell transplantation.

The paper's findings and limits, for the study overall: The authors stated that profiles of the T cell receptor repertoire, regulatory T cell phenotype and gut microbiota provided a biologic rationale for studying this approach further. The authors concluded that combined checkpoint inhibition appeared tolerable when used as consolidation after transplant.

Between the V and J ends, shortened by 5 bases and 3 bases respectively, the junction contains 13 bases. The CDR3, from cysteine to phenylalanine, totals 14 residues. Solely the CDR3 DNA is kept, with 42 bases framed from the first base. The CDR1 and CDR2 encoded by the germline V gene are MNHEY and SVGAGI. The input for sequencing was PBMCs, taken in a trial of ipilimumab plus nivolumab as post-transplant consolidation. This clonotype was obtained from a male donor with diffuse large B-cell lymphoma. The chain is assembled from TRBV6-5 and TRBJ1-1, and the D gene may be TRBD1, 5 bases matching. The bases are TGTGCCAGCAGTCGGCTTGGGGGGGACACTGAAGCTTTCTTT. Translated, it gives CASSRLGGDTEAFF.